The 25 T cell receptor beta chains in this list originate from one sample, sequenced in a study of blood T cell repertoires in COVID-19. Assay used: immunoSEQ multiplex PCR; TCRdb lists only in-frame clones, some missing. Here the sample spans over 200,000 clones, roughly 85% being singletons. The sequencing input was PBMCs or T cells enriched from blood (not recorded which). Receptors were obtained from a man under 40 who had recovered from COVID-19.

The rearrangement uses TRBV6-5 and TRBJ2-1; weak D call: TRBD1 (6 bases). This CDR3 comprises 15 residues. V lost 3 bases and J lost 2, with 11 bases in between. Germline V CDR1 and CDR2: MNHEY, SVGAGI. CDR3 DNA sequence: TGTGCCAGCAGTTATAGCTGGGGGCCCTACAATGAGCAGTTCTTC. This sequence encodes CASSYSWGPYNEQFF.

V gene TRBV7-9 combines with J gene TRBJ1-5; D not resolved. CDR3 size: 13 residues. The V gene lost 5 bases and the J gene lost 0 bases, with 5 bases spanning the gap. The germline V gene has CDR1 SEHNR and CDR2 FQNEAQ (reference sequence). CDR3 coding DNA: TGTGCCAGCAGCCGTTATAGCAATCAGCCCCAGCATTTT. Its protein is CASSRYSNQPQHF. Drawing the rest from reference TRBV7-9 and TRBJ1-5, the complete variable domain is DTGVSQNPRHKITKRGQNVTFRCDPISEHNRLYWYRQTLGQGPEFLTYFQNEAQLEKSRLLSDRFSAERPKGSFSTLEIQRTEQGDSAMYLCASSRYSNQPQHFGDGTRLSIL.

This chain links TRBV28 with TRBJ1-6; D not resolved. The CDR3 covers 16 residues. CDR1 is MDHEN, CDR2 SYDVKM, per germline. V was trimmed by 1 base and J by 5 bases, leaving 12 bases between them. The DNA for the CDR3 is TGTGCCAGCAGTTTATTTCGCCAGATGAATAATTCACCCCTCCACTTT. Its translation: CASSLFRQMNNSPLHF.

This chain uses TRBV5-1 with TRBJ2-1; maybe TRBD1 (6 bases). The CDR3 loop spans 15 amino acids. V shed 2 bases and J shed 7 bases, with 16 bases lying between them. Per germline, CDR1 SGHRS and CDR2 YFSETQ. CDR3 bases: TGCGCCAGCAGCTTCTCTACTTACCAGGGGAATGAGCAGTTCTTC. Its protein product is CASSFSTYQGNEQFF.

This chain joins TRBV12-3 or TRBV12-4 and TRBJ1-5, with D hard to call. V shed 0 bases and J shed 8 bases, with 5 bases lying between them. This CDR3 spans 12 amino acids. The CDR3 here is CASSLAPEPQHF. The CDR3 region has the DNA TGTGCCAGCAGTTTAGCGCCAGAGCCCCAGCATTTT.

The rearrangement links TRBV6-5 to TRBJ1-2, with 8 nucleotides matching TRBD1. The CDR3 totals 13 residues. Losses at the gene ends were 6 bases for V and 6 bases for J; bases not matched to a gene: 6. Germline V gene lookup returns CDR1 MNHEY and CDR2 SVGAGI. The CDR3 DNA is TGTGCCAGCAGCCCCGGGACAGGAGATGGCTACACCTTC. It yields the protein CASSPGTGDGYTF.

The rearrangement links TRBV10-1 to TRBJ2-7; D may be TRBD2 (6 bases). From germline, CDR1 is WNHNN and CDR2 SYGVQD (reference sequence). Trimming pared 6 bases from V and 3 bases from J, leaving 12 bases between. The CDR3 totals 13 residues. This CDR3 reads CASSRGTFYEQYF. The CDR3, as DNA: TGCGCCAGCAGCCGAGGGACTTTCTACGAGCAGTACTTC.

The chain joins TRBV28 to TRBJ1-1; D possibly corresponds to TRBD1 (6 bases). Germline V lookup: CDR1 MDHEN, CDR2 SYDVKM. V was trimmed by 4 bases and J by 5 bases, leaving 14 bases between them. The CDR3 length is 14 residues. For the CDR3, the DNA is TGTGCCAGCAGTTACACCCAGGGGCGAACTGAAGCTTTCTTT. It codes for CASSYTQGRTEAFF.

The chain uses TRBV6-5 and TRBJ1-1; D is perhaps TRBD1 (5 bases). V was shortened by 0 bases and J by 0 bases, with 8 bases between the two germline ends. Germline values: CDR1 MNHEY, CDR2 SVGAGI. The CDR3 sequence is 15 residues long. CDR3 DNA sequence: TGTGCCAGCAGTTACTCGACAGATATGAACACTGAAGCTTTCTTT. Its protein product is CASSYSTDMNTEAFF.

The gene calls are TRBV13 and TRBJ2-1, with a tentative D call TRBD2 (6 bases). The germline CDR1 and CDR2 sequences are PRHDT and FYEKMQ (reference sequence). This CDR3 spans 14 amino acids. V lost 1 base and J 7 bases, leaving 11 bases between the germline ends. CDR3 coding DNA: TGTGCCAGCAGCTTAGCGGGAGCGGATAATGAGCAGTTCTTC. Encoded protein: CASSLAGADNEQFF.

The chain recombines TRBV7-8 with TRBJ1-5, with a tentative D call TRBD1 (5 bases). From germline, CDR1 is SGHVS and CDR2 FQNEAQ. The CDR3 loop spans 14 amino acids. V lost 5 bases to trimming and J lost 7 bases, with 15 bases between them. Here the CDR3 reads CASSPGGVGQPQHF. CDR3 coding DNA: TGTGCCAGCAGCCCGGGGGGGGTAGGCCAGCCCCAGCATTTT.

The CDR3 protein is CASSLEVRGEAFF. The CDR3 DNA is TGTGCCAGCAGCTTAGAGGTCCGCGGTGAAGCTTTCTTT. This chain joins TRBV7-8 and TRBJ1-1; D gene unclear. The V end lost 1 base, the J end lost 7 bases, and 10 bases lay between the germline ends. This CDR3 region has 13 residues. CDR1 is SGHVS and CDR2 is FQNEAQ in the germline V gene.

The rearrangement links TRBV15 to TRBJ2-3, with 9 bases identical to TRBD2. CDR3 length: 14 amino acids. CDR1 and CDR2 from the germline V gene are LNHNV and YYDKDF (reference sequence). V lost 9 bases, J lost 8 bases, and 12 bases stayed unmatched. The CDR3 sequence is CATQSGGSPGTQYF. DNA for the CDR3: TGTGCCACACAAAGCGGGGGGAGCCCAGGTACGCAGTATTTT.

The sample holds one count of this clone. The junction differs from germline at one of its ends, possibly a read error. The chain uses TRBV27 and TRBJ1-6, with D tentatively TRBD1 (6 bases). Germline values: CDR1 MNHEY, CDR2 SMNVEV (reference sequence). The CDR3 sequence is 14 residues long. The CDR3 region is CATSRAGRGSPLHF. The CDR3, as DNA: TGTGCCACCAGTCGGGCGGGCAGGGGTTCACCCCTCCACTTT.

The chain is built from TRBV10-2 and TRBJ1-3; D is uncertain. Germline V gives CDR1 WSHSY, CDR2 SAAADI. CDR3 length equals 18 residues. Trimming took 0 bases from V and 1 from J, leaving 16 bases between them. The CDR3: CASSESTPYGVSGNTIYF. CDR3 sequence (DNA): TGCGCCAGCAGTGAGTCGACTCCATACGGGGTATCTGGAAACACCATATATTTT.

The chain couples TRBV11-2 to TRBJ2-1; possible D gene TRBD2, 5 bases. The CDR3 runs 15 residues. CDR1 is SGHAT, CDR2 FQNNGV, per germline. Trimming cost V 3 bases and J 2 bases, with 11 bases left between them. CDR3 protein: CASSFVAGTYNEQFF. DNA of the CDR3: TGTGCCAGCAGCTTCGTTGCGGGCACCTACAATGAGCAGTTCTTC.

The V call is TRBV5-1, the J call TRBJ1-6; no clear D. The CDR3 totals 14 residues. V lost 1 base to trimming and J lost 7 bases, with 9 bases between them. CDR1 is SGHRS, CDR2 YFSETQ, per germline. The CDR3 here is CASSLLTVNSPLHF. In DNA, the CDR3 is TGCGCCAGCAGCTTGTTAACTGTCAATTCACCCCTCCACTTT.

This chain joins TRBV7-8 and TRBJ1-5, with 8 bases identical to TRBD1. The CDR3 is made up of 15 amino acids. The V gene end was trimmed by 3 bases and the J gene end by 1 base; junction bases not matched to a gene: 2. Germline V gives CDR1 SGHVS, CDR2 FQNEAQ. The CDR3 DNA reads TGTGCCAGCAGCTTGGACAGGGCGAGCAATCAGCCCCAGCATTTT. This sequence encodes CASSLDRASNQPQHF.

J is TRBJ2-2 and V is TRBV7-9; weak D call: TRBD2 (5 bases). V lost 5 bases, J lost 6 bases, and 13 bases lay in between. Germline CDR1 SEHNR, CDR2 FQNEAQ (reference sequence). This CDR3 region has 14 residues. The CDR3 here is CASSRGSVPGELFF. The CDR3 DNA follows: TGTGCCAGCAGCCGGGGATCTGTGCCCGGGGAGCTGTTTTTT.

This rearrangement joins TRBV19 to TRBJ2-1; 7 nucleotides line up with TRBD2. The CDR3 has 12 amino acids. Germline V gene lookup returns CDR1 LNHDA and CDR2 SQIVND (reference sequence). J lost 9 bases, V lost 8 bases, and 7 bases had no gene match. The CDR3 region is CASSRPGGEQFF. The CDR3 DNA is TGTGCCAGTTCCCGACCGGGGGGTGAGCAGTTCTTC.

V usage is TRBV4-1 and J usage is TRBJ2-1; the match to TRBD2 covers 10 bases. The CDR3 contains 15 residues. Germline CDR1 is MGHRA and CDR2 is YSYEKL. Losses at the gene ends were 4 bases for V and 4 bases for J; bases not matched to a gene: 4. The CDR3, as DNA: TGCGCCAGCAGCCGAACTAGCGGGGATTACAATGAGCAGTTCTTC. Translated: CASSRTSGDYNEQFF.

The J gene is TRBJ2-7, the V gene TRBV28; 9 nucleotides line up with TRBD2. Germline-derived CDR1 and CDR2 are MDHEN and SYDVKM. CDR3 length: 14 amino acids. V lost 1 base, J lost 3 bases, and 1 base stayed unmatched. The CDR3 coding sequence is TGTGCCAGCAGTTTATCTAGCGGGAACTACGAGCAGTACTTC. It is translated as CASSLSSGNYEQYF.

Details on this clone: Mismatch with germline at one junction end may stem from a read error. The rearrangement uses TRBV6-5 and TRBJ2-5; perhaps TRBD1 as D (6 bases). Germline V gives CDR1 MNHEY, CDR2 SVGAGI. This CDR3 contains 15 residues. DNA for the CDR3: TGTGCCAGCAGTCAGGGGAAGTCCCACCAACAGACCCAGTACTTC. Its translation is CASSQGKSHQQTQYF.

The V gene is TRBV3-1 (or the pseudogene TRBV3-2), the J gene TRBJ2-1; TRBD2 matches 11 bases. Germline CDR1 is LGHDT and CDR2 is YNNKEL (reference sequence). V trimming: 2 bases; J trimming: 4 bases; junction bases outside the gene matches: 4. CDR3 size: 16 residues. CDR3 residues: CASSQPSGRLYNEQFF. Here the CDR3 DNA reads TGTGCCAGCAGCCAACCTAGCGGGAGGCTATACAATGAGCAGTTCTTC.

The CDR3 DNA follows: TGTGCCAGCAGCTTGGCTTGGACAGATGACGAGCAGTACTTC. Its protein is CASSLAWTDDEQYF. The chain uses TRBV5-4 and TRBJ2-7; D is possibly TRBD1 (6 bases). V dropped 0 bases and J dropped 5 bases, with 12 bases sitting between them. Germline V gives CDR1 SGHNT, CDR2 YYREEE (reference sequence). CDR3 length equals 14 residues.